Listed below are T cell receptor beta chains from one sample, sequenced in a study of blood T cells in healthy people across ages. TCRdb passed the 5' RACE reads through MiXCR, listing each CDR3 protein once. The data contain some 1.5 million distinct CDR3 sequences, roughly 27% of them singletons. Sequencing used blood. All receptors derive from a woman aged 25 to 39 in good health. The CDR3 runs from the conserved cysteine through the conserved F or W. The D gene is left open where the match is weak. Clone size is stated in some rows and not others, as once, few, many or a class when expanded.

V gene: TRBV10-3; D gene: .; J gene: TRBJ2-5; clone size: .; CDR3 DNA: TGTGCCATCAGTGAGCCGGACATAATTGGACGGACGCAAGAGACCCAGTACTTC; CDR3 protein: CAISEPDIIGRTQETQYF
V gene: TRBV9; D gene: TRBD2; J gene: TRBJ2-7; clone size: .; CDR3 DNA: TGTGCCAGCAGCGTAGGAAGCGGGAGCGACGACGAGCAGTACTTC; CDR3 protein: CASSVGSGSDDEQYF
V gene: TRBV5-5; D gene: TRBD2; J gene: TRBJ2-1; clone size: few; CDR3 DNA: TGTGCCAGCAGCTTGGTTAGCGGGAGCCACAATGAGCAGTTCTTC; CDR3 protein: CASSLVSGSHNEQFF
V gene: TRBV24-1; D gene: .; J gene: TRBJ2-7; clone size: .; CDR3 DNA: TGTGCCACCAGTGACACTACAGTTAACGAGCAGTACTTC; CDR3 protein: CATSDTTVNEQYF
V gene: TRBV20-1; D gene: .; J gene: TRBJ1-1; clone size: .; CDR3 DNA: TGCAGTGCTCTACGGGATGCCGATGAAGCTTTCTTT; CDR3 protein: CSALRDADEAFF
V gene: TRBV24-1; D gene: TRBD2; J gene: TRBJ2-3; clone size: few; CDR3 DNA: TGTGCCACCAGTGATTCGACCGGGACTAGCGGGAGAGATACGCAGTATTTT; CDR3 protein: CATSDSTGTSGRDTQYF
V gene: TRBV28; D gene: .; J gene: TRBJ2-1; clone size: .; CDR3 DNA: TGTGCCAGCAGGAGCGGGGAGCAGTTCTTC; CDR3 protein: CASRSGEQFF
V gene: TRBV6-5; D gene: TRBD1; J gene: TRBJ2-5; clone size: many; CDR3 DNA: TGTGCCAGCAGTCCATGGGACAGGGACATAGAGACCCAGTACTTC; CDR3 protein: CASSPWDRDIETQYF
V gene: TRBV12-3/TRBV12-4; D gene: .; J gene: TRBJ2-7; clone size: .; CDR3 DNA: TGTGCCAGCAGTTTAAGATCAGGGTTAAACGAGCAGTACTTC; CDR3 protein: CASSLRSGLNEQYF
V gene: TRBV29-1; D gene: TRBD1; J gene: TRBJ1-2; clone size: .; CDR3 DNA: TGCAGCGTGCGGCAGGGGGCGAGGTTTGGCTACACCTTC; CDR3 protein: CSVRQGARFGYTF
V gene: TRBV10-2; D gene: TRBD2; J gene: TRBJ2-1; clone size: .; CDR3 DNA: TGCGCCAGCAGTGAGTCACTAGCGGGATGGGATGAGCAGTTCTTC; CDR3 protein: CASSESLAGWDEQFF
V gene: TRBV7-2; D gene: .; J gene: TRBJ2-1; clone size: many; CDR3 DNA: TGTGCCAGCAGCTTAAACGGGGCCGATGAGCAGTTCTTC; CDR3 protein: CASSLNGADEQFF
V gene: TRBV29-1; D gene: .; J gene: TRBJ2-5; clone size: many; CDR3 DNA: TGCAGCGTACTCGGGGGAACCGTCGGGGAGACCCAGTACTTC; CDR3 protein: CSVLGGTVGETQYF
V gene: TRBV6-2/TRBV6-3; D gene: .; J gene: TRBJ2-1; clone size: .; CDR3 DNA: TGTGCCAGCAGTTACTCGGAGTCTGGTGGAGGCGATGAGCAGTTCTTC; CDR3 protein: CASSYSESGGGDEQFF
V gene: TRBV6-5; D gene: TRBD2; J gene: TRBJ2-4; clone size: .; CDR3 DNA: TGTGCCAGCCAGGGACTAGCAGGAAACATTCAATACTTC; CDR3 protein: CASQGLAGNIQYF
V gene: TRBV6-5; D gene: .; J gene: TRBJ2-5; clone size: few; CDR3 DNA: TGTGCCAGCAAGCCCGGGCACCAGGGGTGGGAGACCCAGTACTTC; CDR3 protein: CASKPGHQGWETQYF
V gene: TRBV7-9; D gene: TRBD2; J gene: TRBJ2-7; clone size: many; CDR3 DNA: TGTGCCAGCAGCTTGACGGTAGCGGGGGGCGAGCAGTACTTC; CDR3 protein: CASSLTVAGGEQYF
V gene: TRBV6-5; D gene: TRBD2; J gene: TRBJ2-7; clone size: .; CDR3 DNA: TGTGCCAGCAGTTACAGCGGGGGGGCTCCTTTCAATGAGCAGTACTTC; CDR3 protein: CASSYSGGAPFNEQYF
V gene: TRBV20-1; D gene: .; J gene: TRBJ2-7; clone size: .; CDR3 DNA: TGCAGTGCCACCCGACCGGCAGGGGTCTACGAGCAGTACTTC; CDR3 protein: CSATRPAGVYEQYF
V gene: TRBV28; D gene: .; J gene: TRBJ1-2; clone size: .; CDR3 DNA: TGTGCCGGCAGTTTATCCCTTTCTGGGGATGACTATGGCTACACCTTC; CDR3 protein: CAGSLSLSGDDYGYTF
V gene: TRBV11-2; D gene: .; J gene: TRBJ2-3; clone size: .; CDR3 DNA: TGTGCCAGCAGCTTATCCGGGACAACCTATAGCACAGATACGCAGTATTTT; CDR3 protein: CASSLSGTTYSTDTQYF
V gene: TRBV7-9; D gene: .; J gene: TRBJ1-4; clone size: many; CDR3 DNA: TGTGCCAGCCGCGCCGGCAGCTCAACTAATGAAAAACTGTTTTTT; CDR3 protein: CASRAGSSTNEKLFF
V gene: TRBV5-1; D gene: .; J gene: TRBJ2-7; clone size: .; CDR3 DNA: TGCGCCAGCAGAGCGGGACAGCGCCAATTGGAGACCCTGTACTTC; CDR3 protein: CASRAGQRQLETLYF
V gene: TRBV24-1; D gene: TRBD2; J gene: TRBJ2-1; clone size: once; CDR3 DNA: TGTGCCACCAGTGATTTTGGCGGGAGTGAGCAGTTCTTC; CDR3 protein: CATSDFGGSEQFF
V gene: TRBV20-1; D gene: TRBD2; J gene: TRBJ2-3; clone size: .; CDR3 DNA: TGCAGTGCTAGAGATCTAAGCGGGAGGGCTAACACAGGTACGCAGTATTTT; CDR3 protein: CSARDLSGRANTGTQYF
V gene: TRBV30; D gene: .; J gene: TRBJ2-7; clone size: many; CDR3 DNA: TGTGCCTGGAAAATTGGACCAGCATTCGACGAGCAGTACTTC; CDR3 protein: CAWKIGPAFDEQYF
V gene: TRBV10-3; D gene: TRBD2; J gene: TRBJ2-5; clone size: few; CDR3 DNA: TGTGCCATCGTGAGGCTACTGGGTCTAGCGGGGGGTGTCGAAGAGACCCAGTACTTC; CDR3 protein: CAIVRLLGLAGGVEETQYF
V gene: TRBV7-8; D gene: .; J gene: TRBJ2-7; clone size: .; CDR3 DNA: TGTGCCAGCAGCACCCTCGGGCTCGAGCAGTACTTC; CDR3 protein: CASSTLGLEQYF
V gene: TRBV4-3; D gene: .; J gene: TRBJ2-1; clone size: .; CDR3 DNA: TGCGCCAGCAGCCAAGATCGACGGGGGCGGGGGTTCAATGAGCAGTTCTTC; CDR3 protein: CASSQDRRGRGFNEQFF
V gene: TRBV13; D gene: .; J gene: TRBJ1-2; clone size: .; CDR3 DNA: TGTGCCAGCCGGAGGGGTTCTAATGGCTACACCTTC; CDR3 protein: CASRRGSNGYTF
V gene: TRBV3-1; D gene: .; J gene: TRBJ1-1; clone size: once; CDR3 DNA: TGTGCCAGCAGCCAAGATTGGCAGGGCAGCACTGAAGCTTTCTTT; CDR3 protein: CASSQDWQGSTEAFF
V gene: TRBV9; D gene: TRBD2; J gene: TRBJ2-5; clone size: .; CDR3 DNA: TGCGCCAGCAGCGTAGCTGGCCTAGCGGGGGGGTCAGGGGAGACCCAGTACTTC; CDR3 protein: CASSVAGLAGGSGETQYF
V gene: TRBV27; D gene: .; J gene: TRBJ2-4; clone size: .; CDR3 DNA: TGTGCCAGCAGGGGACACCGATGGTACTTC; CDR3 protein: CASRGHRWYF
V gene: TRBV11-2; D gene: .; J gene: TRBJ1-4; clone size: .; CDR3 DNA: TGTGCCAGCAGCTTAGAAGCGCCACACATTTATGGATCGAATGAAAAACTGTTTTTT; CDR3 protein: CASSLEAPHIYGSNEKLFF
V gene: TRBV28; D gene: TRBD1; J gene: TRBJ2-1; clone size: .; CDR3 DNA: TGTGCCACAAAAACCGGGACAGGGCCCAATGAGCAGTTCTTC; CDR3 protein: CATKTGTGPNEQFF
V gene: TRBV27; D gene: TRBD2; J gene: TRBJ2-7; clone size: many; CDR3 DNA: TGTGCCAGCAGGAGGACTAGCGGGGACTGGAAGCAGTACTTC; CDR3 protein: CASRRTSGDWKQYF
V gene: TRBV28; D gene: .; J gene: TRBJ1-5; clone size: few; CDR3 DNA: TGTGCCAGCAGTTTGCCCGGGAGCCCTAGCAATCAGCCCCAGCATTTT; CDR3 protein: CASSLPGSPSNQPQHF
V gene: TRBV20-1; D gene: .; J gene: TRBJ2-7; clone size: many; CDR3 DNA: TGCAGCGTTGGCGGGGGCCACACTTACGAGCAGTACTTC; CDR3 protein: CSVGGGHTYEQYF
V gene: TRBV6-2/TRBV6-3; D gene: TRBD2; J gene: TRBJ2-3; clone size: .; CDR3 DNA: TGTGCCAGCAGGCCGAGCGGGAGGGGCACAGATACGCAGTATTTT; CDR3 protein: CASRPSGRGTDTQYF
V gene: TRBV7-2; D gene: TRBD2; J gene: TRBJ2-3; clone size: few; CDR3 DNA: TGTGCCAGCAGCCATAGCGGGATGACAGATACGCAGTATTTT; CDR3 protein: CASSHSGMTDTQYF
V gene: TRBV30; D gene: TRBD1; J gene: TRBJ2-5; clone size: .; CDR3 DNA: TGTGCCTGGAGTGGGGAACAGGGGCTTTTCGGAGAGACCCAGTACTTC; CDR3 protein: CAWSGEQGLFGETQYF
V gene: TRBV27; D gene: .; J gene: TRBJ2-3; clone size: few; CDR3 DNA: TGTGCCAGCACACCCGGGGCCGCCACAGATACGCAGTATTTT; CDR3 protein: CASTPGAATDTQYF
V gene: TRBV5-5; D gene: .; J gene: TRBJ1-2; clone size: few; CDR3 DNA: TGTGCCAGCAGCTTCCCGCCGGCCGGCTATGGCTACACCTTC; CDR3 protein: CASSFPPAGYGYTF
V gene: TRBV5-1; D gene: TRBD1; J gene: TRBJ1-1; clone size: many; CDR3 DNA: TGTGCCAGCTCACGGGGACAGGAGAACACTGAAGCTTTCTTT; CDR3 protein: CASSRGQENTEAFF
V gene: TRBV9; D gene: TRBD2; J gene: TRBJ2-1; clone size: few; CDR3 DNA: TGTGCCAGCAGCCCTACCCGACTAGCAAATGAGCAGTTCTTC; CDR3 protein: CASSPTRLANEQFF